These 12 T cell receptor beta chains originate from one sample sequenced in a study of CD8 T cells in ankylosing spondylitis. Findings and caveats of the study: A TCR beta motif of eight highly homologous variants appeared characteristic of ankylosing spondylitis blood.

TCRdb recomputed calls from the 5' RACE reads with MiXCR, one row per CDR3 protein. The sample carries about 400,000 distinct CDR3 sequences, about a fifth recorded once. The antigens for these receptors are not known. Specimen: blood, either unsorted or a sorted T cell fraction (not recorded which). These receptor sequences come from a male donor with ankylosing spondylitis.

This clonotype was counted between two and nine times. The genes are TRBV5-1 and TRBJ2-7; TRBD1 matches 7 bases. The germline V gene has CDR1 SGHRS and CDR2 YFSETQ. The CDR3 spans 15 residues. The trim removed 4 bases at V and 0 bases at J, leaving 7 bases unmatched. CDR3 in DNA: TGCGCCAGCAGCATGCCGGGACAGATCTCCTACGAGCAGTACTTC. As protein: CASSMPGQISYEQYF.

In its sample, this clonotype was seen a few times. This chain joins TRBV5-1 and TRBJ2-1; either TRBD1 or TRBD2 may fit D (5 bases each). CDR3 length equals 16 residues. V lost 0 bases to trimming and J lost 0 bases, with 10 bases between them. Germline CDR1 and CDR2: SGHRS and YFSETQ. CDR3 sequence: CASSLAPGSSYNEQFF. As DNA, the CDR3 is TGCGCCAGCAGCTTGGCCCCAGGGAGCTCCTACAATGAGCAGTTCTTC.

The V gene is TRBV14, the J gene TRBJ2-7; 7 bases align to TRBD2. Germline CDR1 and CDR2: SGHDN and FVKESK. The CDR3 consists of 14 residues. V shed 5 bases, J shed 1 base, and the junction held 5 bases outside the gene matches. CDR3 amino acids: CASSVTSNSYEQYF. CDR3 nucleotides: TGTGCCAGCAGCGTGACTAGCAATTCCTACGAGCAGTACTTC.

V and J are TRBV12-3 or TRBV12-4 and TRBJ1-1; D gene unclear. CDR3 size: 13 residues. V gave up 6 bases and J gave up 3 bases, with 11 bases separating them. The CDR3 sequence: CASSARGYTEAFF. The DNA for the CDR3 is TGTGCCAGCAGCGCTCGCGGGTACACTGAAGCTTTCTTT.

This clonotype was counted a few times. The rearrangement uses TRBV2 and TRBJ1-3; TRBD1 might be the D (6 bases). Trimming cost V 6 bases and J 5 bases, with 11 bases left between them. In germline, CDR1 is SNHLY, CDR2 FYNNEI. CDR3 length: 13 amino acids. The CDR3: CASRLDRRNTIYF. The CDR3 DNA reads as TGTGCCAGCAGGCTGGACAGAAGAAACACCATATATTTT.

Ten or more counts support this clonotype. The chain combines TRBV12-3 or TRBV12-4 with TRBJ2-2, with D unresolved. The CDR3 sequence is 10 residues long. Trimming removed 8 bases at V and 5 bases at J, with 3 bases between. CDR3 amino acids: CASGTGELFF. The CDR3 DNA reads TGTGCCAGCGGTACCGGGGAGCTGTTTTTT.

V gene TRBV3-1 combines with J gene TRBJ2-1; TRBD2 matches at 10 bases. This CDR3 comprises 15 residues. Germline V lookup: CDR1 LGHDT, CDR2 YNNKEL (reference sequence). With V trimmed by 4 bases and J by 15 bases, 15 bases remained unmatched. The CDR3 reads CASSPTLGASGSAFF. CDR3 in DNA: TGTGCCAGCAGCCCGACCCTGGGGGCTAGCGGGAGTGCGTTCTTC.

The rearrangement uses TRBV6-1 and TRBJ1-4; TRBD1 matches at 7 bases. The CDR3 is 15 amino acids. J gave up 6 bases and V 9 bases, and 13 bases lay outside the gene matches. Germline V lookup: CDR1 MNHNS, CDR2 SASEGT. The CDR3 region has the DNA TGTGCCAGTAGATCCCGGGACAGAGACTATGAAAAACTGTTTTTT. Translated, it gives CASRSRDRDYEKLFF.

This clonotype has a handful of counts. The chain links TRBV7-9 to TRBJ1-1; a possible D gene is TRBD1 (5 bases). Trimming shortened V by 5 bases and J by 5 bases, and 21 bases separated the two germline ends. This CDR3 spans 16 amino acids. Germline V CDR1 and CDR2: SEHNR, FQNEAQ (reference sequence). This CDR3 is CASSPRGGARRTEAFF. CDR3 coding DNA: TGTGCCAGCAGCCCTAGAGGTGGGGCGCGTCGGACTGAAGCTTTCTTT.

This clonotype was recorded a few times. This chain joins TRBV7-3 and TRBJ1-6; 8 nucleotides match TRBD1. V trimming: 4 bases; J trimming: 9 bases; junction bases outside the gene matches: 5. Germline CDR1 and CDR2: SGHTA and FQGTGA. This CDR3 has 14 residues. CDR3 bases: TGTGCCAGCAGCTCGGACAGGGTGGGTTCACCCCTCCACTTT. It specifies CASSSDRVGSPLHF.

Only a few counts were recorded for this clonotype. V usage is TRBV28 and J usage is TRBJ1-2; 10 bases are a match to TRBD1. J was trimmed by 1 base and V by 6 bases; bases with no gene match: 8. Germline-derived CDR1 and CDR2 are MDHEN and SYDVKM. The CDR3 length is 16 residues. The CDR3 sequence: CASRATGGFGNYGYTF. CDR3 in DNA: TGTGCCAGCAGAGCGACAGGGGGCTTTGGTAACTATGGCTACACCTTC.

This clonotype has only a few counts. V usage is TRBV2 and J usage is TRBJ2-3, with D perhaps matching TRBD1 (6 bases). The germline gives CDR1 SNHLY, CDR2 FYNNEI. This CDR3 is 15 amino acids long. Trimming stripped 6 bases from V and 0 bases from J, with 13 bases between. DNA for the CDR3: TGTGCCAGCAGACCAGGGACATCTAGCACAGATACGCAGTATTTT. This translates into CASRPGTSSTDTQYF.